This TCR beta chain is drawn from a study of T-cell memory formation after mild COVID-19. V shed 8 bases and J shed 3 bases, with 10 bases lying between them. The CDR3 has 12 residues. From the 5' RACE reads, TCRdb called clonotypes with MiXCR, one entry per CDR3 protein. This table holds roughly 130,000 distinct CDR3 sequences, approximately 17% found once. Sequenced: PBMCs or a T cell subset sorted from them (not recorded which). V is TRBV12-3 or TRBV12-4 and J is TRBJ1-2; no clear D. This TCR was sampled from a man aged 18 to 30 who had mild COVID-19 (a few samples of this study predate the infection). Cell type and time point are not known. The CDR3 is CASDTEYYGYTF. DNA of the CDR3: TGTGCCAGCGATACTGAGTACTATGGCTACACCTTC.